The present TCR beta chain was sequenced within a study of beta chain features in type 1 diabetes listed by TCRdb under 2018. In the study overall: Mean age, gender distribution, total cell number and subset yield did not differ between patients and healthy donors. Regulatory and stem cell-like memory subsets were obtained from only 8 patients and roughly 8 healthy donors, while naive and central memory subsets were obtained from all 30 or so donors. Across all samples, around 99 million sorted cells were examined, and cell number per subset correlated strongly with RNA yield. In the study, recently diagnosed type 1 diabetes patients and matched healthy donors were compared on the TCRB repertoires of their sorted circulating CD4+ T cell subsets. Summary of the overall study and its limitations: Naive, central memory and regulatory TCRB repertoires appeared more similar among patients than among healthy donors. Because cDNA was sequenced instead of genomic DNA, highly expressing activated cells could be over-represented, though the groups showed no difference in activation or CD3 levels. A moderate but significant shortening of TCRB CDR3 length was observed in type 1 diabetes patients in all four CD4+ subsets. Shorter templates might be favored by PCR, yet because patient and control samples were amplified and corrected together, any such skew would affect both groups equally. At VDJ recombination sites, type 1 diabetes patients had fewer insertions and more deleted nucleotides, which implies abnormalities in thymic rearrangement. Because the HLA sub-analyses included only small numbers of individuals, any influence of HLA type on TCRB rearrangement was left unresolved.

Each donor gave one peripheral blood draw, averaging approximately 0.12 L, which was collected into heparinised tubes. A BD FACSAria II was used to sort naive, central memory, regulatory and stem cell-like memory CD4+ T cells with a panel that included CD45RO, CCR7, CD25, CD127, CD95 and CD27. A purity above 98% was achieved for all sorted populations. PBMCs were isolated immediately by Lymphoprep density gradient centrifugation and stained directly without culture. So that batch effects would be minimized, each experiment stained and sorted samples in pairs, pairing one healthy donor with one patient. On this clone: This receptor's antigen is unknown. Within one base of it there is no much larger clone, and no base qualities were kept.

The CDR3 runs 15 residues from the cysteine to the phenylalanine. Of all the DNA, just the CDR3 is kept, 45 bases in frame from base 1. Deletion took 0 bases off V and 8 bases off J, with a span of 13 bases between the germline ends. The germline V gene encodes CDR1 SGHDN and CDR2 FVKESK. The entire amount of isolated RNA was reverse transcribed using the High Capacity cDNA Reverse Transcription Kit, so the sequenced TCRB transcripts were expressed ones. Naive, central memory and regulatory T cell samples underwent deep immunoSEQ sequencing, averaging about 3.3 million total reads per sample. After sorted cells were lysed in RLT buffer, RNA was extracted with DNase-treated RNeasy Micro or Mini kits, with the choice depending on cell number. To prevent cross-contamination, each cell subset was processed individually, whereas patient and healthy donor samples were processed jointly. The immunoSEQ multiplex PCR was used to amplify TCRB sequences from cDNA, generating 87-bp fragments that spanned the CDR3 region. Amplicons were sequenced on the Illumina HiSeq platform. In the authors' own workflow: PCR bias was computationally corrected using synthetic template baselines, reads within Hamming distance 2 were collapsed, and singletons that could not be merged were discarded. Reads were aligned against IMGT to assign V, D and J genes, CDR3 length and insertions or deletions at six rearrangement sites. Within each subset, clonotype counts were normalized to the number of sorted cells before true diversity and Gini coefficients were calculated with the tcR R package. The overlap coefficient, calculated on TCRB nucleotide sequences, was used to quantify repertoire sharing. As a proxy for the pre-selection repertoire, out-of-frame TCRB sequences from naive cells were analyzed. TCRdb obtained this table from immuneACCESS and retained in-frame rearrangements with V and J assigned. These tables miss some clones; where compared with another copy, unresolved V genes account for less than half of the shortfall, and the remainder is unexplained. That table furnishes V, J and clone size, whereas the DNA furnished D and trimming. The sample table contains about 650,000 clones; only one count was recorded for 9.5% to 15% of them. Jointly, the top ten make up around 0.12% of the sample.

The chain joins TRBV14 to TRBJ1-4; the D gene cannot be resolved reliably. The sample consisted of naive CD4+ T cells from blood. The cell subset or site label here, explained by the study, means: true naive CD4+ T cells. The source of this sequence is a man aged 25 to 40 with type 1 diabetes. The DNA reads TGTGCCAGCAGCCAAGATGGCAGGTTGAGAGAAAAACTGTTTTTT. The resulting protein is CASSQDGRLREKLFF.